This TCR beta chain is from a study of graft-versus-host responses after intestinal transplantation. Some clones are missing from TCRdb's copy, which holds only in-frame ones; the method was immunoSEQ multiplex PCR. Of 89,000 or so clones in the sample, roughly four fifths were seen once. As to this clone: The antigen remains undetermined.

This specimen was unstimulated CD4+ T cells sorted from spleen or lymph node cells, taken before intestinal transplant. This sequence was found in a human donor who received an intestinal transplant.

The CDR3 protein is CASSEDFLYSNQPQHF. For the CDR3, the DNA is TGTGCCAGCAGTGAGGACTTCCTTTATAGCAATCAGCCCCAGCATTTT. The gene calls are TRBV2 and TRBJ1-5; the D is unclear. Germline V gene data show CDR1 as SNHLY and CDR2 as FYNNEI. This CDR3 has 16 residues. V lost 3 bases, J lost 0 bases, and 12 bases lay in between.